Described below is a single T cell receptor beta chain sequence and its context. The antigen is not known. Primers: 60 V beta forward and 13 J beta reverse. Libraries were prepared by immunoSEQ multiplex PCR; TCRdb keeps only in-frame clonotypes and omits some of them. The sample carries under 100,000 clones, roughly 84% recorded once. The sample is drawn from a study of glioma-infiltrating T cells after dendritic cell vaccination. Whole-study context: The vaccine used monocyte-derived dendritic cells pulsed overnight with autologous tumor lysate. Study-wide findings and caveats: Only a small number of patients had complete blood and tumor samples.

The sequencing here drew on blood, taken before dendritic cell vaccination. The TCR originated in a human donor with glioblastoma.

The CDR3 DNA is TGCGCCAGCAGTGAGAGGATGGCTAGCGGGGGGAATGAGCAGTTCTTC. The encoded protein is CASSERMASGGNEQFF. The genes are TRBV10-2 and TRBJ2-1; 11 bases align to TRBD2. The CDR3 extends over 16 amino acids. The junction had 7 bases not matched to a gene; V was cut back by 2 bases and J by 7 bases. Germline CDR1 is WSHSY and CDR2 is SAAADI.